Listed below are T cell receptor beta chains from one sample, sequenced in a study of CXCR3-negative and CXCR3-positive naive CD8 T cells. With the 5' RACE reads reprocessed, TCRdb shows one record per CDR3 protein and no DNA. The specimen's table records 110,000 or so distinct CDR3 sequences. The sequencing sample was made of naive CXCR3+ CD8+ T cells from blood. The receptors stem from a human donor in good health. Some clones in this sample may be carry-over from other donors' samples. Each CDR3 is given with its conserved first and last residue.

len,v_gene,j_gene,CDR3aa
16,TRBV28,TRBJ2-7,CASNRKVGQGTYEQYF
15,TRBV6-2/TRBV6-3,TRBJ2-7,CASSKTSGGLYEQYF
15,TRBV7-8,TRBJ2-1,CASSPWLAPYNEQFF
15,TRBV23-1,TRBJ2-3,CASSHFYRSTDTQYF
15,TRBV5-1,TRBJ2-7,CASSLQGTRSYEQYF
13,TRBV7-3,TRBJ2-3,CASRSLATDTQYF
16,TRBV7-2,TRBJ1-6,CASSPDLSSYNSPLHF
14,TRBV20-1,TRBJ1-2,CSARNQDGTYGYTF
13,TRBV9,TRBJ2-1,CASSVISGDEQFF
13,TRBV7-9,TRBJ1-1,CASTPAGGTEAFF
16,TRBV7-9,TRBJ1-4,CASTYLSGTGPEKLFF
14,TRBV11-2,TRBJ2-1,CASSPMGPNNEQFF
15,TRBV7-6,TRBJ2-1,CASSPFVGGVNEQFF
11,TRBV28,TRBJ2-7,CASAGSYEQYF
11,TRBV29-1,TRBJ2-1,CSVGTVREQFF
18,TRBV7-2,TRBJ2-7,CASSSFGRGPYLSYEQYF
15,TRBV13,TRBJ2-7,CASSFNRDRTHEQYF
17,TRBV7-6,TRBJ2-3,CASSHMAGLAAGGTQYF
18,TRBV5-1,TRBJ1-3,CASSRRRRIPFSGNTIYF
13,TRBV12-5,TRBJ2-7,CASGPPSSYEQYF
13,TRBV29-1,TRBJ2-1,CSHSGRRYNEQFF
13,TRBV7-9,TRBJ2-7,CASSLTTRYEQYF